Each of the 24 T cell receptor beta chains below was sequenced from the same sample in a study of blood T cells in healthy people across ages. A sample-barcoded 5' primer and a J-beta primer mix were used in a second PCR of roughly 7 to 11 cycles. TCRdb analysed the 5' RACE reads with MiXCR anew, one entry per CDR3 protein. The sample carries about 670,000 distinct CDR3 sequences, roughly 41% recorded once. Specimen: blood. These receptors were obtained from a man at least 80 years old in good health.

This chain connects TRBV5-1 to TRBJ2-1; 10 nucleotides align to TRBD2. Trimming at V came to 0 bases and at J to 4 bases, leaving 7 bases not matched to a gene. CDR3 size: 17 residues. Germline loops: CDR1 SGHRS, CDR2 YFSETQ. The CDR3 nucleotides are TGCGCCAGCAGCTTGGGGAGCGGGGGGGCCTCATACAATGAGCAGTTCTTC. Protein: CASSLGSGGASYNEQFF.

This chain joins TRBV6-5 and TRBJ1-4; TRBD1 is a possible D gene (5 bases). The germline CDR1 and CDR2 sequences are MNHEY and SVGAGI. Trimming removed 0 bases from V and 7 bases from J, with 21 bases in between. The CDR3 runs to 18 residues. Here the CDR3 DNA reads TGTGCCAGCAGTTACTCGATTTATCCGGGGCGGCAGGGTGAAAAACTGTTTTTT. Its translation is CASSYSIYPGRQGEKLFF.

As for this clonotype: The junction and the germline gene differ at one end; a read error may be behind it. This chain connects TRBV7-2 to TRBJ1-4; D is unclear. Germline V gene data show CDR1 as SGHTA and CDR2 as FQGNSA. This CDR3 is built from 16 residues. The CDR3 is CASSRIRVRANEKLFF. Here the CDR3 DNA reads TGTGCCAGCAGCCGAATCCGGGTGAGGGCTAACGAAAAACTGTTTTTT.

This clonotype was observed a handful of times. This sequence joins TRBV10-2 and TRBJ2-2; possibly TRBD1 or TRBD2 for D (5 bases each). There are 14 residues in the CDR3. Per the germline V gene, CDR1 is WSHSY and CDR2 is SAAADI. Trimming took off 7 bases at V and 3 bases at J, with 12 bases between the two ends. For the CDR3, the DNA is TGCGCCAGCAAGGGGACGTGGGACACCGGGGAGCTGTTTTTT. This encodes CASKGTWDTGELFF.

This clonotype was found a few times. The gene calls are TRBV5-1 and TRBJ2-3; no clear D gene. This CDR3 is 15 amino acids long. The ends were cut back, 4 bases at V and 2 bases at J, with 14 bases in the middle. CDR1 is SGHRS, CDR2 YFSETQ, per germline. The CDR3 loop is CASSPLSLDTDTQYF. CDR3 bases: TGCGCCAGCAGCCCCCTCTCCCTGGACACAGATACGCAGTATTTT.

This clonotype occurred a few times. The chain recombines TRBV6-2 or TRBV6-3 with TRBJ1-1, with a weak D call TRBD1 (5 bases). The CDR3 consists of 17 residues. Germline CDR1 and CDR2: MNHEY and SVGEGT. Trimming shortened V by 7 bases and J by 4 bases, and 25 bases separated the two germline ends. The CDR3 coding sequence is TGTGCCAGCACCTACTCCGGGTATCGAGCGAGGGGCACTGAAGCTTTCTTT. Protein product: CASTYSGYRARGTEAFF.

On this clonotype: One end of the junction varies from germline; a read error may be responsible. This sequence joins TRBV2 and TRBJ2-3; 8 bases are a match to TRBD2. Germline CDR1 reads SNHLY; CDR2 reads FYNNEI. CDR3 length: 16 residues. CDR3 coding DNA: TGTGCCAGCAGCCGACTAGCGTTCTCTAGCATAGATACGCAGTATTTT. The encoded protein is CASSRLAFSSIDTQYF.

V gene TRBV12-3 or TRBV12-4 combines with J gene TRBJ2-1; 14 bases align to TRBD2. The CDR3 consists of 17 residues. V lost 2 bases to trimming and J lost 4 bases; unmatched junction nucleotides: 4. The CDR3 is CASSLKGTSGGYNEQFF. CDR3 sequence (DNA): TGTGCCAGCAGTTTAAAAGGGACTAGCGGGGGTTACAATGAGCAGTTCTTC.

The chain links TRBV29-1 to TRBJ2-1, with 7 bases identical to TRBD2. V trimming: 1 base; J trimming: 4 bases; junction bases outside the gene matches: 13. Germline values: CDR1 SQVTM, CDR2 ANQGSEA. The CDR3 contains 17 residues. Here the CDR3 reads CSVEAFPLTGGYNEQFF. The CDR3 region has the DNA TGCAGCGTTGAAGCCTTTCCCTTAACGGGAGGATACAATGAGCAGTTCTTC.

The V and J genes are TRBV6-1 and TRBJ2-3; 11 positions agree with TRBD1. The CDR3 runs to 16 residues. With 4 bases clipped from V and 4 bases from J, the junction kept 7 bases outside the gene matches. CDR1 MNHNS and CDR2 SASEGT come from the germline V gene. The CDR3 DNA reads TGTGCCAGCAGTGGGGCGCCGGGACAGGGGGCAGATACGCAGTATTTT. This translates into CASSGAPGQGADTQYF.

J is TRBJ1-6 and V is TRBV15; the match to TRBD1 covers 9 bases. From germline, CDR1 is LNHNV and CDR2 YYDKDF (reference sequence). J gave up 9 bases and V 6 bases, and 3 bases lay outside the gene matches. The CDR3 spans 13 residues. CDR3 loop: CATRDRGSSPLHF. In nucleotides, the CDR3 is TGTGCCACCAGGGACAGGGGATCTTCACCCCTCCACTTT.

This clonotype occurred a few times. The chain combines TRBV6-1 with TRBJ1-1, with TRBD1 identical over 12 bases. Per the germline V gene, CDR1 is MNHNS and CDR2 is SASEGT. With V trimmed by 7 bases and J by 5 bases, 14 bases remained unmatched. The CDR3 contains 17 residues. CDR3 region: CASIKPGQGARRTEAFF. The CDR3 nucleotides are TGTGCCAGCATCAAACCGGGACAGGGGGCTCGAAGGACTGAAGCTTTCTTT.

On this clonotype: A clone one base away is much larger, so this may be a read error. This CDR3 reads CASSLAGVTDTQCF. The CDR3, as DNA: TGTGCCAGCAGCCTAGCGGGGGTCACAGATACGCAGTGTTTT. The J gene is TRBJ2-3, the V gene TRBV7-3, with 10 bases identical to TRBD2. The CDR3 sequence is 14 residues long. CDR1 SGHTA and CDR2 FQGTGA come from the germline V gene.

The chain employs TRBV15 and TRBJ2-3, with D possibly being TRBD2 (6 bases). The CDR3 covers 15 residues. Germline loops: CDR1 LNHNV, CDR2 YYDKDF (reference sequence). Between the trimmed V and J ends, which lost 8 bases and 4 bases, there was a span of 19 bases. The CDR3 loop is CATRLGGIESDTQYF. DNA for the CDR3: TGTGCCACCCGCCTCGGGGGAATCGAGTCAGATACGCAGTATTTT.

The chain carries TRBV7-2 and TRBJ2-5, with TRBD2 identical over 14 bases. Germline V CDR1 and CDR2: SGHTA, FQGNSA. The CDR3 is 18 residues long. Germline trimming cut 0 bases from V and 5 bases from J; bases unmatched to any gene: 8. The CDR3 region has the DNA TGTGCCAGCAGCTTAGCCGGGACTAGCGGGAGATTGGGGGAGACCCAGTACTTC. It yields the protein CASSLAGTSGRLGETQYF.

This clonotype was counted a few times. The chain uses TRBV6-5 and TRBJ1-2, with D perhaps matching TRBD1 (5 bases). The germline V gene has CDR1 MNHEY and CDR2 SVGAGI. This CDR3 is built from 14 residues. Trimming cost V 5 bases and J 8 bases, with 18 bases left between them. CDR3 region: CASSPGGWLAGYTF. CDR3 DNA sequence: TGTGCCAGCAGTCCCGGGGGTTGGCTGGCGGGCTACACCTTC.

The chain combines TRBV7-3 with TRBJ2-5; tentatively, D is TRBD1 or TRBD2 (5 bases each). From germline, CDR1 is SGHTA and CDR2 FQGTGA. The ends were cut back, 1 base at V and 0 bases at J, with 15 bases in the middle. The CDR3 contains 17 residues. The CDR3 DNA follows: TGTGCCAGCAGCTTAAACGGGGCAGAGACGTACCAAGAGACCCAGTACTTC. This codes for CASSLNGAETYQETQYF.

V gene TRBV7-2 combines with J gene TRBJ1-1, with D perhaps TRBD1 (6 bases). Germline V gene sequence: CDR1 SGHTA, CDR2 FQGNSA. This CDR3 is built from 12 residues. Trimming took 4 bases from V and 7 from J, leaving 10 bases between them. This CDR3 reads CASSSTGFEAFF. CDR3 nucleotides: TGTGCCAGCAGCTCTACAGGGTTTGAAGCTTTCTTT.

Here the CDR3 reads CASQGRGYNSPLHF. The CDR3 DNA follows: TGTGCCAGTCAGGGGCGGGGGTATAATTCACCCCTCCACTTT. The chain recombines TRBV7-9 with TRBJ1-6, with D maybe TRBD1 (6 bases). The CDR3 runs 14 residues. In germline, CDR1 is SEHNR, CDR2 FQNEAQ (reference sequence). V was shortened by 9 bases and J by 4 bases, with 13 bases between the two germline ends.

V and J are TRBV20-1 and TRBJ2-5; 9 bases match TRBD2. This CDR3 is 12 amino acids long. V shed 6 bases and J 5 bases; nucleotides not matched to a gene: 4. CDR1 is DFQATT and CDR2 is SNEGSKA in the germline V gene (reference sequence). CDR3: CSAPSGVETQYF. For the CDR3, the DNA is TGCAGTGCACCTAGCGGGGTGGAGACCCAGTACTTC.

The chain joins TRBV7-6 to TRBJ2-3, with a tentative D call TRBD1 (6 bases). V gave up 2 bases and J gave up 6 bases, with 12 bases separating them. Germline assignment: CDR1 SGHVS and CDR2 FNYEAQ. This CDR3 has 14 amino acids. The CDR3 coding sequence is TGTGCCAGCAGCTTAAGGACAGCCCAGGATACGCAGTATTTT. Translation: CASSLRTAQDTQYF. Filled out from reference TRBV7-6 and TRBJ2-3, the complete variable domain reads GAGVSQSPRYKVTKRGQDVALRCDPISGHVSLYWYRQALGQGPEFLTYFNYEAQQDKSGLPNDRFSAERPEGSISTLTIQRTEQRDSAMYRCASSLRTAQDTQYFGPGTRLTVL.

This clonotype was counted a few times. The chain uses TRBV6-6 and TRBJ2-2; D tentatively fits TRBD1 or TRBD2 (5 bases each). The length of the CDR3 is 17 residues. Trimming took 3 bases from V and 3 from J, leaving 17 bases between them. Germline assignment: CDR1 MNHNY and CDR2 SVGAGI (reference sequence). The CDR3 DNA follows: TGTGCCAGCAGTTATACCCAGGGACGTCCGTACACCGGGGAGCTGTTTTTT. Translation: CASSYTQGRPYTGELFF.

On this clonotype: A much larger clone lies one base from this, so it may be a read error. The chain couples TRBV27 to TRBJ2-7; TRBD2 matches 9 bases. The J segment lost 4 bases and the V segment lost 4 bases, leaving 8 bases of the junction unmatched. CDR3 length equals 15 residues. Per the germline V gene, CDR1 is MNHEY and CDR2 is SMNVEV (reference sequence). CDR3 in amino acids: CASSSGAGLAYEQYF. CDR3 sequence (DNA): TGTGCCAGCAGTTCAGGGGCGGGACTAGCTTACGAGCAGTACTTC.

The chain uses TRBV6-5 and TRBJ2-7, with TRBD2 matching over 11 bases. Looked up from germline, CDR1 is MNHEY and CDR2 is SVGAGI. This CDR3 is 15 amino acids long. J lost 6 bases, V lost 4 bases, and 8 bases had no gene match. In DNA, the CDR3 is TGTGCCAGCAGTTCCGGGACTAGCGGAGGCGTCGAGCAGTACTTC. It specifies CASSSGTSGGVEQYF.